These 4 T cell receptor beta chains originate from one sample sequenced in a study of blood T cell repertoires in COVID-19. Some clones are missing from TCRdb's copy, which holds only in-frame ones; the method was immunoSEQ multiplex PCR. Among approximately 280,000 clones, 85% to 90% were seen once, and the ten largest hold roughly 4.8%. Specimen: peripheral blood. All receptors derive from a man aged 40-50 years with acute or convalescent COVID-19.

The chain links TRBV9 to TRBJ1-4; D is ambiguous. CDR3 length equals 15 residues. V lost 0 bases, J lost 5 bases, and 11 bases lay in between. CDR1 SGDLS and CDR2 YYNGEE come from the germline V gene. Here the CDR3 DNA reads TGTGCCAGCAGCGTAGAGGCAGGTTACAATGAAAAACTGTTTTTT. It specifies CASSVEAGYNEKLFF.

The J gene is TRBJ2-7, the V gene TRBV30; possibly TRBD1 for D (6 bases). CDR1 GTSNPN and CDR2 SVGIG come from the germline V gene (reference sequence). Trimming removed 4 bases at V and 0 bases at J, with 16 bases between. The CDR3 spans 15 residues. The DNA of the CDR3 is TGTGCCTGGAACGCCGGGACACCTTCCTCCTACGAGCAGTACTTC. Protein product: CAWNAGTPSSYEQYF.

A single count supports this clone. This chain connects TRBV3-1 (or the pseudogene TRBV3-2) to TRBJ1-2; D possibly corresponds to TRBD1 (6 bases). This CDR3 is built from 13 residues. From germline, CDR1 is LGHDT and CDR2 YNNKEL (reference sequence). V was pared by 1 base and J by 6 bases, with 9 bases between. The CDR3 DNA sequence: TGTGCCAGCAGCCAAGGGGGGACACATGGCTACACCTTC. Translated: CASSQGGTHGYTF.

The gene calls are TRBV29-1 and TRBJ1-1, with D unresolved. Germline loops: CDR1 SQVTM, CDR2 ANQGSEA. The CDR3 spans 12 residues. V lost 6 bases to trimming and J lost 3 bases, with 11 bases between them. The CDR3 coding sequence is TGCAGCGTCGAGGGAATGGACACTGAAGCTTTCTTT. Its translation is CSVEGMDTEAFF.